Reported below is one T cell receptor beta chain. Its antigen is unidentified. Primed by a sample-barcoded 5' primer and a J-beta primer mix, a second PCR proceeded for 7 to 11 cycles. The authors tagged each cDNA molecule using a template-switch adaptor with 12 random nucleotides. TCRdb redid the calling of the 5' RACE reads with MiXCR, one entry per CDR3 protein. The sample shows 1.8 million or so distinct CDR3 sequences, about 39% of them seen only once. This entry is derived from a study of blood T cells in healthy people across ages. The germline CDR1 and CDR2 sequences are SGHTA and FQGNSA. V lost 0 bases, J lost 5 bases, and 14 bases lay in between. This CDR3 is built from 15 residues. The donors, all healthy, were Caucasians living in Russia, aged roughly 6 to 100. Peripheral blood from each donor was collected in a volume of about 10 milliliters. Points from the study as a whole: While age rose, TCR beta diversity per million T cells dropped in a roughly linear way.

V gene TRBV7-2 combines with J gene TRBJ2-7; a weak D match, TRBD1 (6 bases). Sequencing was done on a sample of blood. The receptor was derived from a human donor in good health. The CDR3 loop is CASSLAGGGWDEQYF. The CDR3 DNA reads as TGTGCCAGCAGCTTAGCTGGGGGCGGATGGGACGAGCAGTACTTC.